This T cell receptor (beta chain) was identified in a study of EBV T-cell therapy then PD-1 blockade in nasopharyngeal carcinoma. Concerning this clone itself: As yet, its antigen is unknown.

The V end lost 4 bases, the J end lost 1 base, and 16 bases lay between the germline ends. Germline CDR1 reads MNHEY; CDR2 reads SVGAGI. The CDR3 runs 16 residues. Stated time point: 266 days after commencement of treatment, after nivolumab therapy. The treatment was: AdE1-LMPpoly-expanded autologous EBV-specific T-cell therapy followed by anti-PD-1 nivolumab. Clones were read by immunoSEQ multiplex PCR, and TCRdb kept only the in-frame ones, dropping some. The sample lists about 21,000 clones, about 88% occurring once. This sample comprised CD8+ T cells from blood, obtained around day 250 from a patient whose treatment included autologous EBV-specific T cells and nivolumab. The chain recombines TRBV6-5 with TRBJ1-1, with D unclear. The sequence came from a middle-aged man with nasopharyngeal carcinoma. CDR3 sequence: CASSLLLTQGNTEAFF. CDR3 bases: TGTGCCAGCAGTTTACTTTTGACCCAAGGGAACACTGAAGCTTTCTTT.